Listed here is a single T cell receptor (beta chain). The antigen is not known. The sample is drawn from a study of shared clonotypes between healthy human individuals. Donors were Caucasian adults residing in Nashville, Tennessee, USA. Sequencing used immunoSEQ multiplex PCR; TCRdb keeps in-frame clones, though not all of them. The sample holds 2 million to 3 million clones, approximately 93% seen once. The germline gives CDR1 SEHNR, CDR2 FQNEAQ (reference sequence). The CDR3 is 13 amino acids. V was clipped by 6 bases and J by 6 bases; unmatched bases: 4. The study's findings and limits: When compared with the clonotypes that were shared by all four sorted-subset donors, the non-shared clonotypes turned out to have lower generation probabilities. Clonotypes that were shared across a few donors made up approximately 5.1% of naive CD4 clonotypes.

This TCR was sampled from a man between 18 and 29 years old in good health. Some clones in this sample may be carry-over from other donors' samples. The sequenced material came from naive CD4+ T cells from PBMCs. Indicated subset: CD45RA+ positively selected. The V and J genes are TRBV7-9 and TRBJ2-1; 8 positions match TRBD2. DNA for the CDR3: TGTGCCAGCAGGCAGACTAGCGCCAATGAGCAGTTCTTC. This gives the protein CASRQTSANEQFF.